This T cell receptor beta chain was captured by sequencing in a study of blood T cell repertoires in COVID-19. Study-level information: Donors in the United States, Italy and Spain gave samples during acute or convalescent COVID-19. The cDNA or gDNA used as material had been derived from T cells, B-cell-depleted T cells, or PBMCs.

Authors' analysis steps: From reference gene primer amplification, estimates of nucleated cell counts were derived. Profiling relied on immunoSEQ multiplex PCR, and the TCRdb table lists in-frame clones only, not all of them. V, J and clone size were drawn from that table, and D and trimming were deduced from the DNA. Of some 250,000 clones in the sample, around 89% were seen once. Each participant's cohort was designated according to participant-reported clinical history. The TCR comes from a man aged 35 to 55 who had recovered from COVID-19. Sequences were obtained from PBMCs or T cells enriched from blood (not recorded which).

CDR3 loop: CASSELAGGLTLIQETQYF. DNA of the CDR3: TGTGCCAGCAGTGAACTAGCGGGGGGACTAACCCTAATCCAAGAGACCCAGTACTTC. The genes are TRBV6-1 and TRBJ2-5; 11 bases line up with TRBD2. V lost 2 bases and J lost 1; bases outside the gene matches: 12. Germline V CDR1 and CDR2: MNHNS, SASEGT. The CDR3 is 19 amino acids.